This T cell receptor (beta chain) was observed in a study of T cells in Graves' hyperthyroidism and ophthalmopathy (dated by TCRdb to the late 2010s). In terms of the full investigation: Peripheral blood was sampled at the time of initial diagnosis, prior to any treatment. To identify distinguishing TCR V-J signatures, a discovery cohort of some 100 patients was used, comprising fewer than 45 with Graves' ophthalmopathy and 57 with stable Graves' hyperthyroidism. An independent validation cohort of around 20 hyperthyroidism patients and 17 patients who later progressed to ophthalmopathy tested prospective prediction of ophthalmopathy. The 90 to 100 discovery patients were randomly split 7:3 into training and test sets. Thyroid tissue and blood T-cell repertoires from roughly six Graves' hyperthyroidism patients were also compared in the study. After sampling, hyperthyroidism patients received methimazole starting at 30 mg daily, and ophthalmopathy patients received high-dose intravenous methylprednisolone. The paper reports TCR Vbeta CDR3 sequencing of 130 to 150 peripheral blood samples: approximately 41 ophthalmopathy, under 80 hyperthyroidism and 17 progressor patients.

A patient counted as having stable Graves' hyperthyroidism if no progression to ophthalmopathy occurred over 18 months of follow-up. Hyperthyroidism patients were newly diagnosed, had a disease duration of under 2 months, and were aged 18 to 65 years. Exclusion was applied to patients with uncontrolled infections, other autoimmune diseases, pregnancy or lactation. Diagnoses were established on the basis of clinical symptoms, serum thyroxine and TRAb, thyroid ultrasound, and orbital computed tomography. Ficoll-Paque density gradient centrifugation was used to isolate PBMCs from about 10 ml of fresh peripheral blood. Total RNA was extracted with Trizol reagent, and quality was checked on an Agilent 2100 Bioanalyzer. The CDR3 covers 12 residues, taking in both the cysteine and the phenylalanine. The CDR3 DNA has 36 bases and is translated from base 1. Between the V and J ends, shortened by 5 bases and 6 bases respectively, the junction contains 7 bases. CDR1 SEHNR and CDR2 FQNEAQ are derived from the germline V gene (reference sequence).

TCR beta CDR3 regions were amplified from RNA transcripts. A first-round RT-PCR of the TCR CDR3 used the HTBI primer set with the Qiagen OneStep RT-PCR kit. Libraries were constructed in a second round of multiplex PCR, after which size selection and purification were performed. Sequencing of the libraries was done on an Illumina HiSeq2000 using paired-end 100 bp reads. Concerning the study's data processing: SOAPnuke was used to process the raw data, removing reads that contained adapters or uncalled bases, had a mean Phred below 15, or lacked an exact match to the constant primer or identifier. High-quality paired reads were merged using COPE v1.2.5, and each unique nucleotide sequence was defined as a clonotype. MiTCR v1.1 was used to align clonotypes to the IMGT TRBV, TRBD and TRBJ reference segments. Analysis was restricted to V-J combinations with a frequency above 0.0001, which covered approximately 99% of repertoires. A TCS score was defined as the ratio of F50 (clonal expansion) to E x V (chaos), with BLOSUM62-based TCRdist applied between CDR3 peptides within each V-J. Welch's t-statistics and random forest reduced just over 500 V-J features to fewer than 15, which were used in a naive Bayes classifier (R e1071). The raw public data were reprocessed by TCRdb itself: fastp quality trimming at Q25, MiXCR clonotype calling, in-frame beta chains only. Rows are unified per CDR3 protein, each entry keeping the most common DNA and genes. TCRdb, rather than the study authors, made the V and J calls. The sample records around 300,000 distinct CDR3 sequences, approximately 15% of which are singletons. Of the sample, around 23% is held by the ten largest clones.

At least ten counts were recorded for this clonotype. Its antigen is currently not known. No per-base quality is available; no much larger clone lies one base away. What the work shows at the level of the full study, not this receptor alone: Ophthalmopathy was separated from stable hyperthyroidism by a 13 V-J signature model, with around 90% sensitivity and about 84% specificity obtained in cross-validation and 80%/75% obtained in testing. Most expanded thyroid clonotypes (frequency above 0.001) were also detected in blood, a finding suggesting that blood repertoires may reflect thyroid immune responses. No statistical method was used to set the sample size in advance, and investigators knew the group allocation. During validation, the model predicted progression to ophthalmopathy a median of around 6 months ahead of onset, with roughly 65% sensitivity and roughly 75% specificity.

The sequence derives from a woman younger than 45 with Graves' hyperthyroidism. Sequenced material: blood. The chain was built from TRBV7-9 and TRBJ2-2; there is no confident call for the D gene. The DNA is TGTGCCAGCAGCCCCACGGCCGGGGAGCTGTTTTTT. It translates to CASSPTAGELFF.